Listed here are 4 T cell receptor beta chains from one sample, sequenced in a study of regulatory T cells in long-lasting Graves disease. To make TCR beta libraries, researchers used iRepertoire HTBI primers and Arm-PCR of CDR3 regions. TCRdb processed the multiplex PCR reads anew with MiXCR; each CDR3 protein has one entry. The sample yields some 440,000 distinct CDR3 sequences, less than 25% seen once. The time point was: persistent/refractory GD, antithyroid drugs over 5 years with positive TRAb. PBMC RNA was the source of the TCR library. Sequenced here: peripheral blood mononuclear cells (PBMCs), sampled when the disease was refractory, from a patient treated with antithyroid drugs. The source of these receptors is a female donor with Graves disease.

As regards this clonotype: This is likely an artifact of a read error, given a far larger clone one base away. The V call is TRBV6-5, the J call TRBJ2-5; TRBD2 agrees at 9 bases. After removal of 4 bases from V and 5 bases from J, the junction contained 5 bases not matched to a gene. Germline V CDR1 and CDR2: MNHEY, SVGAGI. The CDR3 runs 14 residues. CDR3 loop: CASSLAGVDETQYF. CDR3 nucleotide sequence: TGTGCCAGCAGTTTAGCGGGAGTGGACGAGACCCAGTACTTC.

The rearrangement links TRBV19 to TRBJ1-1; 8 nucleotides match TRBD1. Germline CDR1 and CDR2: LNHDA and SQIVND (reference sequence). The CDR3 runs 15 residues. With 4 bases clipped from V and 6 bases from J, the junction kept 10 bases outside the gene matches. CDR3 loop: CASSNDPGGSAEAFF. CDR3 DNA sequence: TGTGCCAGTAGTAACGACCCAGGGGGCTCCGCTGAAGCTTTCTTT.

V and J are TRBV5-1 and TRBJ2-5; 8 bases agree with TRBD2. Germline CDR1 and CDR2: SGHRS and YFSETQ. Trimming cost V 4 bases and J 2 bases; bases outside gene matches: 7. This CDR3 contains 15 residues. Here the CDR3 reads CASSPAGGIQETQYF. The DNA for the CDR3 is TGCGCCAGCAGCCCGGCGGGGGGCATTCAAGAGACCCAGTACTTC.

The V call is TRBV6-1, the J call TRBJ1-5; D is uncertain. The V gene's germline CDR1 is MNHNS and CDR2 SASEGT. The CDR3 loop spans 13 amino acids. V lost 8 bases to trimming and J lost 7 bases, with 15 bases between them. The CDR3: CASRLIFGQPQHF. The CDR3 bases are TGTGCCAGCCGATTGATCTTCGGGCAGCCCCAGCATTTT.